Listed below are T cell receptor beta chains from one sample, sequenced in a study of T cell responses to AZD1222 COVID-19 vaccine. Assay used: immunoSEQ multiplex PCR; TCRdb lists only in-frame clones, some missing. The data hold roughly 160,000 clones, with around 87% observed a single time. Here the sequenced sample was peripheral blood, taken 28 days after the second AZD1222 dose. These receptors all stem from an adult who received the AZD1222 COVID-19 vaccine. Both conserved end residues are part of each CDR3. A D gene is named only where the DNA matches it firmly. Size values are once, few and many counts, or a class for expanded clones, and some rows have none.

V gene	clone size	D gene	J gene	CDR3 length	CDR3 DNA	CDR3 protein
TRBV4-3	-	-	TRBJ2-1	17	TGCGCCAGCAGCCAAGATTGGCTTAGGGGGGGGCCGTCGGAGCAGTTCTTC	CASSQDWLRGGPSEQFF
TRBV29-1	-	TRBD1	TRBJ1-2	14	TGCAGCGTTTCCAGCGACAGGGTGAACTATGGCTACACCTTC	CSVSSDRVNYGYTF
TRBV2	-	-	TRBJ2-1	18	TGTGCCAGCAGTGAAGCGATCGAAATTAAGCCGACGGGAAATGAGCAGTTCTTC	CASSEAIEIKPTGNEQFF
TRBV9	-	-	TRBJ2-2	15	TGTGCCAGCAGCGCGGGGGTAGGGTGGTCCGGGGAGCTGTTTTTT	CASSAGVGWSGELFF
TRBV9	-	-	TRBJ2-5	15	TGTGCCAGCAGCGTAGGTGGTGGAGGGGTAGGGACCCAGTACTTC	CASSVGGGGVGTQYF
TRBV30	-	-	TRBJ1-6	18	TGTGCCTGGAGTGTACGTGGGACACATAGCTCCTATAATTCACCCCTCCACTTT	CAWSVRGTHSSYNSPLHF
TRBV7-9	-	-	TRBJ1-5	16	TGTGCCAGCAGCTTAGATGCAGGAGGAAGCAATCAGCCCCAGCATTTT	CASSLDAGGSNQPQHF
TRBV7-2	-	-	TRBJ1-3	15	TGTGCCAGCAGCTCCAGAGGGAGCTCTGGAAACACCATATATTTT	CASSSRGSSGNTIYF
TRBV7-2	once	-	TRBJ2-2	14	TGTGCCAGCAGCTTAGAACCAACTATGAGGGAGCTGTTTTTT	CASSLEPTMRELFF
TRBV5-6	-	TRBD1	TRBJ1-2	14	TGTGCCAGCAGACGGGACAGGGGGTCCTATGGCTACACCTTC	CASRRDRGSYGYTF
TRBV3-1/TRBV3-2	-	-	TRBJ1-1	13	TGTGCCAGCAGCCAAGTTAGCGGGACTGAAGCTTTCTTT	CASSQVSGTEAFF
TRBV6-2/TRBV6-3	-	-	TRBJ1-2	13	TGTGCCAGCAGCGCTGACAGAAACTATGGCTACACCTTC	CASSADRNYGYTF
TRBV3-1/TRBV3-2	once	-	TRBJ1-3	16	TGTGCCAGCAGCCAATTGACTGGACTGCCTGGAAACACCATATATTTT	CASSQLTGLPGNTIYF
TRBV10-3	once	-	TRBJ1-5	13	TGTGCCATCAGTGAAGGGGTCAATCAGCCCCAGCATTTT	CAISEGVNQPQHF
TRBV5-6	-	-	TRBJ2-2	16	TGTGCCAGCAGCTTATACAGGGACCCGAACACCGGGGAGCTGTTTTTT	CASSLYRDPNTGELFF
TRBV23-1	-	-	TRBJ1-5	16	TGCGCCAGCAGTCTCCCCCGAGAGGTAAGCAATCAGCCCCAGCATTTT	CASSLPREVSNQPQHF
TRBV9	-	TRBD1	TRBJ2-1	15	TGTGCCAGCAGCGTACAGGGGGCAACTGACTATGAGCAGTTCTTC	CASSVQGATDYEQFF
TRBV20-1	once	TRBD1	TRBJ1-1	11	TGCAGTGCGGACAGACAGGGGGTTGCTTTCTTT	CSADRQGVAFF
TRBV11-2	-	-	TRBJ2-6	15	TGTGCCAGCAGCTTAACTGGGATCGGGGCCAACGTCCTGACTTTC	CASSLTGIGANVLTF
TRBV5-4	-	TRBD1	TRBJ2-3	16	TGTGCCAGCAGCTTAGGGGGACAGGGGGGCACAGATACGCAGTATTTT	CASSLGGQGGTDTQYF
TRBV6-5	-	-	TRBJ2-2	15	TGTGCCAGCATGGGCGGCAGCAGTGGCACCGGGGAGCTGTTTTTT	CASMGGSSGTGELFF
TRBV24-1	-	-	TRBJ2-7	20	TGTGCCACCAGTGAACATAGGGACCAAAAGGCGCAGGGGATCGGTTACGAGCAGTACTTC	CATSEHRDQKAQGIGYEQYF
TRBV11-2	-	TRBD2	TRBJ2-4	13	TGTGCCAGCAGCCCGGGGGGGCTAAACATTCAGTACTTC	CASSPGGLNIQYF
TRBV7-6	-	-	TRBJ2-5	14	TGTGCCAGCAGCTTATGGGGAGACCAAGAGACCCAGTACTTC	CASSLWGDQETQYF
TRBV6-2/TRBV6-3	-	-	TRBJ2-5	15	TGTGCCAGCAGTTACGGGCTAGCGAATCAAGAGACCCAGTACTTC	CASSYGLANQETQYF
TRBV30	-	TRBD1	TRBJ1-6	14	TGTGCCTGGAGTGCACTGACAGGGGTCTCACCCCTCCACTTT	CAWSALTGVSPLHF
TRBV7-8	-	-	TRBJ1-6	15	TGTGCCAGCAGCGCGTCTCGGACCAGGGATTCACCCCTCCACTTT	CASSASRTRDSPLHF